The rows below give T cell receptor beta chains drawn from one sample of a study of blood T cell repertoires in COVID-19. Generated by immunoSEQ multiplex PCR, the TCRdb table keeps only in-frame clones and is missing some. The table lists over 70,000 clones, approximately 86% of them singletons. Sequencing was performed on peripheral blood. Source of these receptors: a human donor in a cohort sampled during active COVID-19. CDR3s leave out the opening cysteine and the closing phenylalanine or tryptophan.

j_call: TRBJ2-5; v_call: TRBV5-4; cdr3_aa: ASSPFPSGRAGETQY
j_call: TRBJ1-1; v_call: TRBV6-6; cdr3_aa: ASRITSNTEAF
j_call: TRBJ2-2; v_call: TRBV7-9; cdr3_aa: ASSQSGQGNTGELF
j_call: TRBJ2-5; v_call: TRBV11-2; cdr3_aa: ASSLSTRETQY
j_call: TRBJ1-4; v_call: TRBV25-1; cdr3_aa: ASSPGTGGRDEKLF
j_call: TRBJ1-2; v_call: TRBV6-5; cdr3_aa: ASSFSAKVYGYT
j_call: TRBJ2-1; v_call: TRBV7-2; cdr3_aa: ASSSQPGVAYNEQF
j_call: TRBJ2-1; v_call: TRBV7-2; cdr3_aa: ASSQETGVYNEQF
j_call: TRBJ2-5; v_call: TRBV2; cdr3_aa: ASSRGGYETQY
j_call: TRBJ1-4; v_call: TRBV28; cdr3_aa: ASSLPSVRQGEKLF
j_call: TRBJ2-5; v_call: TRBV28; cdr3_aa: ASRPLDRAEETQY
j_call: TRBJ2-7; v_call: TRBV9; cdr3_aa: ASSVSVESGYEQY
j_call: TRBJ2-7; v_call: TRBV2; cdr3_aa: ASSDGRTPYEQY
j_call: TRBJ2-1; v_call: TRBV6-5; cdr3_aa: ASSYGRLAGDNEQF
j_call: TRBJ2-2; v_call: TRBV7-9; cdr3_aa: ASSDRGLTGELF
j_call: TRBJ1-6; v_call: TRBV2; cdr3_aa: ASSSEAAPLH
j_call: TRBJ2-7; v_call: TRBV7-9; cdr3_aa: ASGLYEQY
j_call: TRBJ2-5; v_call: TRBV29-1; cdr3_aa: SVAQFQETQY
j_call: TRBJ1-1; v_call: TRBV10-3; cdr3_aa: AISENRNTEAF
j_call: TRBJ2-6; v_call: TRBV27; cdr3_aa: ASSFGQGTTGANVLT
j_call: TRBJ2-1; v_call: TRBV24-1; cdr3_aa: ATSEWDSLHEQF
j_call: TRBJ2-3; v_call: TRBV7-8; cdr3_aa: ASRIAGEGSQY
j_call: TRBJ2-5; v_call: TRBV27; cdr3_aa: ASSLGLDSWRETQY
j_call: TRBJ1-2; v_call: TRBV5-6; cdr3_aa: ASSLSRIRVDGYT
j_call: TRBJ2-1; v_call: TRBV24-1; cdr3_aa: ATSETSGTYNEQF
j_call: TRBJ2-1; v_call: TRBV7-2; cdr3_aa: ASSPGRPPYNEQF
j_call: TRBJ1-1; v_call: TRBV5-6; cdr3_aa: ASSFGRGDTEAF
j_call: TRBJ2-1; v_call: TRBV28; cdr3_aa: ASSKGQGVLNDEQF
j_call: TRBJ2-7; v_call: TRBV27; cdr3_aa: ASRQPGLAGASEQY
j_call: TRBJ2-5; v_call: TRBV5-6; cdr3_aa: ASTRRAGKGETQY
j_call: TRBJ1-1; v_call: TRBV7-2; cdr3_aa: ASSFTMYTEAF
j_call: TRBJ2-1; v_call: TRBV5-1; cdr3_aa: ASSLVGGNSINEQF
j_call: TRBJ1-2; v_call: TRBV19; cdr3_aa: ASSIRTPNRGNLYGYT
j_call: TRBJ2-2; v_call: TRBV15; cdr3_aa: ATSRGRSGWTSNTGELF
j_call: TRBJ1-5; v_call: TRBV4-3; cdr3_aa: ASSQAVSNQPQH
j_call: TRBJ1-5; v_call: TRBV6-5; cdr3_aa: ASNREGDQH
j_call: TRBJ1-5; v_call: TRBV3-1/TRBV3-2; cdr3_aa: ASSQGQGANQPQH
j_call: TRBJ2-7; v_call: TRBV5-1; cdr3_aa: ASNLTPGLAGEYEQY
j_call: TRBJ1-4; v_call: TRBV19; cdr3_aa: ASSVTGALNEKLF
j_call: TRBJ1-6; v_call: TRBV28; cdr3_aa: ASGQLAQGNNSPLH
j_call: TRBJ2-7; v_call: TRBV29-1; cdr3_aa: SVGKLSGIEQY
j_call: TRBJ2-1; v_call: TRBV5-1; cdr3_aa: ASTITGGSPVGQF
j_call: TRBJ1-2; v_call: TRBV16; cdr3_aa: ASSQYPGYYGYT
j_call: TRBJ2-1; v_call: TRBV19; cdr3_aa: ASSIGLNNRNEQF
j_call: .; v_call: TRBV7-8; cdr3_aa: ASSQRWGQELF
j_call: TRBJ1-5; v_call: TRBV2; cdr3_aa: ASKPRQGAGQPQH
j_call: TRBJ1-1; v_call: TRBV3-1/TRBV3-2; cdr3_aa: ASSYGQGITEAF
j_call: TRBJ2-1; v_call: TRBV28; cdr3_aa: ASTLGITEVNEQF
j_call: TRBJ2-3; v_call: TRBV5-1; cdr3_aa: ASSLVPGRTDTQY
j_call: TRBJ2-7; v_call: TRBV7-9; cdr3_aa: ASSFGHSYEQY
j_call: TRBJ2-1; v_call: TRBV28; cdr3_aa: ASSLMVLSYNEQF
j_call: TRBJ2-3; v_call: TRBV5-1; cdr3_aa: ASSPSPGGLTDTQY
j_call: TRBJ2-2; v_call: TRBV2; cdr3_aa: ASSEVGGTPGELF
j_call: TRBJ2-3; v_call: TRBV18; cdr3_aa: ASSPPGGDTQY
j_call: TRBJ1-4; v_call: TRBV4-3; cdr3_aa: ASSRGDGRTNEKLF
j_call: TRBJ1-2; v_call: TRBV28; cdr3_aa: ASSLRTENYGYT
j_call: TRBJ1-5; v_call: TRBV4-1; cdr3_aa: ASSQTKGTGGFNQPQH
j_call: TRBJ1-2; v_call: TRBV28; cdr3_aa: ASSLSDRVYGYT
j_call: TRBJ1-2; v_call: TRBV6-5; cdr3_aa: ASSYSGFQGAYT